Following are 4 T cell receptor beta chains from one sample sequenced in a study of CD8 T cells in Susac syndrome. A quantity of roughly 0.5 to 1 ug RNA underwent reverse transcription using random hexamers. MiXCR, run by TCRdb on the immunoSEQ multiplex PCR reads, gives a single entry per CDR3 protein. The sample has roughly 84,000 distinct CDR3 sequences; around 96% are singletons. The specimen sequenced was CD8+ T cells from PBMCs. Receptors were obtained from a human donor with Susac syndrome.

The chain combines TRBV5-4 with TRBJ2-2, with D possibly TRBD1 on 5 matching bases. This CDR3 is built from 14 residues. Trimming removed 7 bases at V and 0 bases at J, with 10 bases between. Germline-derived CDR1 and CDR2 are SGHNT and YYREEE (reference sequence). The CDR3 bases are TGTGCCAGCGCAGGGTTACCGAACACCGGGGAGCTGTTTTTT. Amino acid sequence: CASAGLPNTGELFF.

The chain carries TRBV4-1 and TRBJ2-7; TRBD2 agrees at 8 bases. The CDR3 runs to 14 residues. The ends lost 3 bases at V and 7 bases at J; junction bases unmatched: 8. From germline, CDR1 is MGHRA and CDR2 YSYEKL. The CDR3 region has the DNA TGCGCCAGCAGCCATTTAGCGGGGACGGGTGAGCAGTACGTC. It encodes CASSHLAGTGEQYV.

The V call is TRBV27, the J call TRBJ2-7; D not certain. V lost 5 bases to trimming and J lost 7 bases, with 9 bases between them. CDR1 and CDR2 from the germline V gene are MNHEY and SMNVEV (reference sequence). CDR3 length: 11 amino acids. CDR3 sequence reads: CASSNGREQYF. The CDR3 DNA follows: TGTGCCAGCAGTAACGGCCGGGAGCAGTACTTC.

J is TRBJ2-5 and V is TRBV29-1; TRBD1 agrees at 7 bases. In germline, CDR1 is SQVTM, CDR2 ANQGSEA. This CDR3 region has 14 residues. The V and J ends lost 0 bases and 1 base, in that order; junction bases with no gene match: 2. The chain's CDR3 is CSVEDRTGQETQYF. CDR3 sequence (DNA): TGCAGCGTTGAAGACCGGACAGGCCAAGAGACCCAGTACTTC.